The sequence of this T cell receptor (beta chain) was determined in a study of T cells after posttransplantation cyclophosphamide (dated by TCRdb to between 2015 and 2016). General notes on the study: The study tracked T cell repertoire reconstitution by TRB sequencing after myeloablative bone marrow transplantation using posttransplantation cyclophosphamide as GVHD prophylaxis. Antigen receptor sequencing was done on samples from around 32 PTCy-treated patients and from roughly 17 related bone marrow donors of those patients. TRB sequencing was performed on blood from all 35 or so PTCy patients with 1-year posttransplant specimens. TRB sequencing was also done on up to roughly 3 additional blood samples from 2 to 5.2 years after transplant in 3 patients, and on pretransplant blood from a handful of patients. Because TRA and TRB clonality correlated tightly in roughly nine samples, later TCR analyses were limited to TRB. Public TRB sequences were checked against a database of over 3,500 sequences associated with responses to pathogens, tumor antigens, self-antigens and alloantigens.

The study at large found these results: The TRB repertoires of T cells infiltrating skin or the GI tract showed only limited overlap with the TRB repertoires found in blood. Across over 40 patients, TRB clonality was highly associated with recipient CMV seropositivity and CMV reactivation, and diversity in PTCy patients was similar to diversity in CNI/methotrexate controls. At 1-2 months, donor-recipient similarity was low but rose over the first year, and the later blood repertoires were often dominated by donor CD8+ memory clones.

V gives up 1 base and J gives up 11 bases, and the segment between their germline ends measures 12 bases. For CDR1 and CDR2, the germline V gene lists SGHDT and YYEEEE. The CDR3, cysteine through phenylalanine, is 12 amino acids long. Only CDR3 DNA is held: 36 bases, read in frame from base 1. Peripheral blood samples were provided by related bone marrow donors on the day of marrow donation. Mononuclear cells from peripheral blood and bone marrow were separated by Ficoll-Hypaque density centrifugation and then cryopreserved. Genomic DNA was the input for TRB sequencing, which was run either with the immunoSEQ assay at survey resolution or with the hsTCRB kit. Regarding the original processing steps: The immunoSEQ software was used for initial read processing, and the LymphoSeq R package was used for repertoire analyses. For each TRB dataset, clonality was calculated as 1 minus normalized Shannon entropy, and the Gini coefficient was computed as well. To infer phenotypes in unsorted samples, TRB sequences from sorted subsets of the recipient or donor were mapped onto unsorted samples from the same recipient. What TCRdb holds here is the immuneACCESS table cut down to in-frame rearrangements. Part of the clones is not present; checked against another copy, under half of the missing clones reflect an unresolved V gene, and the others are unexplained. V and J calls and clone size are given by that table; D and trimming were obtained from the DNA. The sample table holds 66,000 or so clones, of which about 94% were seen once. The ten largest clones represent roughly 3% of the sample.

Remarks on this clone: Its antigen target is currently unknown. No qualities accompany the bases; no much larger clone lies one base away.

Material: PBMCs. The chain is made from TRBV5-6 and TRBJ1-2, with no D gene named confidently. This TCR was recovered from a woman aged 25 to 39 in good health and a related stem cell transplant donor. DNA sequence: TGTGCCAGCAGCTTGAGGTTCGCCGGGTACACCTTC. This yields the protein CASSLRFAGYTF.